Here is one T cell receptor (beta chain) with its context. What it binds is not known. Second doses that came at about 4 or about 12 weeks were put together. Trimming removed 2 bases from V and 3 bases from J, with 19 bases in between. The CDR3 runs to 17 residues. Germline values: CDR1 SGHTA, CDR2 FQGTGA. Produced via immunoSEQ multiplex PCR; TCRdb's table is partial and in-frame only. The table has around 150,000 clones, roughly 94% seen once; the top ten hold roughly 4.6%. This entry is derived from a study of T cell responses to AZD1222 COVID-19 vaccine. General study findings and limits: Donors, mostly white British, included more females; clonal diversity was possibly underestimated. Following two doses of AZD1222, Spike-specific TCR breadth and depth rose. Distributed over spike, vaccine-associated CD4 TCRs predominated at 160-218 and 743-854.

The V call is TRBV7-3, the J call TRBJ1-2; tentative D call: TRBD1 (6 bases). This sample comprised peripheral blood, obtained 28 days after the second AZD1222 dose. The receptor was isolated from an adult who received the AZD1222 COVID-19 vaccine. CDR3 in amino acids: CASSLGRGALSDYGYTF. The CDR3 nucleotides are TGTGCCAGCAGCTTAGGGAGGGGGGCCCTGAGCGACTATGGCTACACCTTC.